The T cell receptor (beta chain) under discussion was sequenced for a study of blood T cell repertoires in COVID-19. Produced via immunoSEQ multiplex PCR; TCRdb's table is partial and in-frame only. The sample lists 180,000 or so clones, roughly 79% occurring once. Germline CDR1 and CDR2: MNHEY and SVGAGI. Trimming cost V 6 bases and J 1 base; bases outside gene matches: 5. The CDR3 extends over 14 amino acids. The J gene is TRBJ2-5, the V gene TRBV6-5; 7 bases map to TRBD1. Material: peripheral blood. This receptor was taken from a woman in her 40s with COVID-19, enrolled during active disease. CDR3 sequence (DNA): TGTGCCAGCAGGCCAGGGGGTTCCCAAGAGACCCAGTACTTC. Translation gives CASRPGGSQETQYF.